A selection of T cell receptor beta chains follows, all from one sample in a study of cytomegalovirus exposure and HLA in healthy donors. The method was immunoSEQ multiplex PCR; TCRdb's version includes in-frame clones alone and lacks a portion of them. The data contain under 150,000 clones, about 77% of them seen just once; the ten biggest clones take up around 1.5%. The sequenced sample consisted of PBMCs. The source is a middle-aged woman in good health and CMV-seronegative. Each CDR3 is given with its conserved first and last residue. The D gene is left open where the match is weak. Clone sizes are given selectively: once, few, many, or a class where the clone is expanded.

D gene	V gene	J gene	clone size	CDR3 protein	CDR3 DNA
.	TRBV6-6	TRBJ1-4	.	CASSYFFDLDEKLFF	TGTGCCAGCAGTTACTTCTTCGACTTGGATGAAAAACTGTTTTTT
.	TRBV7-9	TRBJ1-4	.	CASSRGLPVSEKLFF	TGTGCCAGCAGCCGTGGGCTGCCAGTTTCCGAAAAACTGTTTTTT
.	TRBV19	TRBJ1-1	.	CASSLGSTVAGTEAFF	TGTGCCAGTAGTCTAGGGTCGACGGTGGCAGGCACTGAAGCTTTCTTT
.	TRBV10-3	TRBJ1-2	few	CAISETQTVNYGYTF	TGTGCCATCAGTGAGACCCAAACTGTTAACTATGGCTACACCTTC
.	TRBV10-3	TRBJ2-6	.	CAISGARQGANVLTF	TGTGCCATCAGTGGGGCCCGACAGGGGGCCAACGTCCTGACTTTC
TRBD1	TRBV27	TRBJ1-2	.	CASRLTGGANYGYTF	TGTGCCAGCAGACTAACAGGGGGAGCTAACTATGGCTACACCTTC
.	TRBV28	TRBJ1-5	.	CASSPRGEGNQPQHF	TGTGCCAGCAGTCCCCGGGGTGAGGGCAATCAGCCCCAGCATTTT
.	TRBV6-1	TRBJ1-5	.	CASSAAPGSNQPQHF	TGTGCCAGCAGTGCCGCTCCAGGGAGCAATCAGCCCCAGCATTTT
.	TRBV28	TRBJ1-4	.	CASSLETARDNEKLFF	TGTGCCAGCAGTTTAGAAACGGCCAGGGATAATGAAAAACTGTTTTTT
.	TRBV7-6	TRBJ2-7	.	CASSLRGLSYEQYF	TGTGCCAGCAGCTTAAGGGGACTCTCCTACGAGCAGTACTTC
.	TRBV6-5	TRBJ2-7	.	CASSSTAYEQYF	TGTGCCAGCAGTTCGACAGCCTACGAGCAGTACTTC
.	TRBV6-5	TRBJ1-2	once	CASTSWGEKEGGYTF	TGTGCCAGCACCTCCTGGGGCGAAAAGGAGGGAGGCTACACCTTC
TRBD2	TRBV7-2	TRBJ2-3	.	CASSFGLAGANTQYF	TGTGCCAGCAGCTTTGGTCTAGCGGGGGCAAATACGCAGTATTTT
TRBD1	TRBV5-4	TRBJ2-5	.	CASSLGQRETQYF	TGTGCCAGCAGCCTGGGACAGCGAGAGACCCAGTACTTC
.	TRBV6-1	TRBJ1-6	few	CASSLTNRPSPLHF	TGTGCCAGCAGTTTGACGAACAGGCCATCACCCCTCCACTTT
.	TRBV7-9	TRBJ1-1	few	CASSLRGSTPNTEAFF	TGTGCCAGCAGCTTAAGGGGGAGCACCCCGAACACTGAAGCTTTCTTT
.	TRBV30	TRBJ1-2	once	CASGQNYGYTF	TGTGCCTCGGGACAAAACTATGGCTACACCTTC
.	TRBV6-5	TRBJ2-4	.	CASSRQARANIQYF	TGTGCCAGCAGTCGACAGGCACGGGCGAACATTCAGTACTTC
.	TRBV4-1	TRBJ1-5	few	CASSQDRERSGDSNQPQHF	TGCGCCAGCAGCCAAGATCGGGAGCGTAGCGGTGATAGCAATCAGCCCCAGCATTTT
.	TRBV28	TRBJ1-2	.	CASSSHDRAYGYTF	TGTGCCAGCAGTTCCCATGACCGAGCGTATGGCTACACCTTC
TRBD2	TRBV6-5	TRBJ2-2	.	CASSLGSGATGELFF	TGTGCCAGCAGTTTGGGTAGCGGGGCGACCGGGGAGCTGTTTTTT
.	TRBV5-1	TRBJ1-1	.	CASSSLAGATTEAFF	TGCGCCAGCAGCTCCCTCGCGGGGGCGACCACTGAAGCTTTCTTT
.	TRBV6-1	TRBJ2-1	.	CASSGGLGSYNEQFF	TGTGCCAGCAGTGGAGGTCTGGGTTCGTACAATGAGCAGTTCTTC
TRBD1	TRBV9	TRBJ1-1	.	CASSDRQGVNTEAFF	TGTGCCAGCAGCGATAGACAGGGGGTGAACACTGAAGCTTTCTTT
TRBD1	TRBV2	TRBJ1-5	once	CASRGQGHQISNQPQHF	TGTGCCAGCAGGGGACAGGGCCACCAAATTAGCAATCAGCCCCAGCATTTT
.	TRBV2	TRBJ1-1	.	CASRPGSANTEAFF	TGTGCCAGCAGACCGGGATCGGCGAACACTGAAGCTTTCTTT
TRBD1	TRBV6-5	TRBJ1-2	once	CAGSFTGAGGYGYTF	TGTGCCGGCAGTTTCACAGGGGCGGGAGGGTATGGCTACACCTTC
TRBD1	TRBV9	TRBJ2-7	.	CASSDHRGDEQYF	TGTGCCAGCAGCGACCACAGGGGTGATGAGCAGTACTTC
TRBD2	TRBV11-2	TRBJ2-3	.	CASSRAGDTQYF	TGTGCCAGCAGCCGAGCGGGGGATACGCAGTATTTT
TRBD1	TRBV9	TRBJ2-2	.	CASSADRANTGELFF	TGTGCCAGCAGCGCCGACAGGGCGAACACCGGGGAGCTGTTTTTT
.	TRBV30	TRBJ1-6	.	CAWSRGDNSPLHF	TGTGCCTGGAGCCGGGGAGATAATTCACCCCTCCACTTT
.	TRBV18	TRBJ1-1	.	CASSPRDRGRDTEAFF	TGTGCCAGCTCACCAAGGGATAGGGGAAGGGACACTGAAGCTTTCTTT
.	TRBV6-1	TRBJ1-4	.	CASSVGGTNEKLFF	TGTGCCAGCAGTGTGGGGGGGACTAATGAAAAACTGTTTTTT
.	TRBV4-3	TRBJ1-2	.	CASSQVRLRGGYGYTF	TGCGCCAGCAGCCAAGTGAGGTTAAGGGGAGGCTATGGCTACACCTTC
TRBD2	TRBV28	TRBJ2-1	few	CASSPGRPYNEQFF	TGTGCCAGCAGCCCCGGGAGGCCCTACAATGAGCAGTTCTTC
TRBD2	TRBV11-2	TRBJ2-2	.	CASSPPAGGLDGELFF	TGTGCCAGCAGCCCCCCAGCGGGGGGCCTGGACGGGGAGCTGTTTTTT
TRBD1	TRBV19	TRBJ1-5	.	CASSIDGQENQPQHF	TGTGCCAGTAGTATAGACGGACAGGAGAATCAGCCCCAGCATTTT
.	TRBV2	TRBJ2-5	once	CASSVGQQETQYF	TGTGCCAGCAGTGTGGGGCAGCAAGAGACCCAGTACTTC
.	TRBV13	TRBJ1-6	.	CASSFTGGESSYNSPLHF	TGTGCCAGCAGCTTTACTGGAGGGGAGAGCTCCTATAATTCACCCCTCCACTTT
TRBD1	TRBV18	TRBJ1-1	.	CASSPPGQGSTTEAFF	TGTGCCAGCTCACCCCCAGGACAGGGGAGTACCACTGAAGCTTTCTTT
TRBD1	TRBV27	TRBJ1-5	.	CASSRQGSNQPQHF	TGTGCCAGCAGCCGACAGGGTAGCAATCAGCCCCAGCATTTT
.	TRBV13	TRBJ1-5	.	CASSEGAQPQHF	TGTGCCAGCAGTGAAGGGGCTCAGCCCCAGCATTTT
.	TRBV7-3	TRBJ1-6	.	CASGAGGSPLHF	TGTGCCAGCGGAGCGGGTGGTTCACCCCTCCACTTT
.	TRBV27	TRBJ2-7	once	CASRPVGGSYEQYF	TGTGCCAGCAGGCCCGTGGGGGGCTCCTACGAGCAGTACTTC
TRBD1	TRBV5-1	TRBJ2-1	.	CASSFTGGGSYNEQFF	TGCGCCAGCAGCTTCACAGGGGGTGGCTCCTACAATGAGCAGTTCTTC
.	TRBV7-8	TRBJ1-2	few	CASSDGTAGLTF	TGTGCCAGCAGCGACGGGACGGCGGGGCTTACCTTC
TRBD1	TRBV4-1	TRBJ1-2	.	CASSQDTGTAEGYTF	TGCGCCAGCAGCCAGGATACCGGGACAGCAGAAGGGTACACCTTC
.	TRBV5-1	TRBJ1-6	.	CASSLEIGAPLHF	TGCGCCAGCAGCTTGGAGATCGGGGCACCCCTCCACTTT
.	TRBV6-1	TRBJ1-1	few	CASRRGGRDTEAFF	TGTGCCAGCAGGAGGGGAGGACGGGACACTGAAGCTTTCTTT